This T cell receptor beta chain appears in the sequencing data of a study of blood T cell repertoires in COVID-19. Looking at the study overall: Collection of acute and convalescent COVID-19 samples took place in the United States, Italy and Spain. Nucleic acid was either cDNA or gDNA, and it came from T cells, B-cell-depleted T cells, or PBMCs.

As processed by the authors: Cell counts per sample came from amplifying reference gene primers. Produced via immunoSEQ multiplex PCR; TCRdb's table is partial and in-frame only. V, J and clone size are those of that table, while D and trimming were read from the DNA. The sample lists around 200,000 clones; around 87% were seen once. Trimming cost V 1 base and J 0 bases; bases outside gene matches: 4. The CDR3 consists of 17 residues. The germline V gene has CDR1 SGHRS and CDR2 YFSETQ. The sequenced sample consisted of peripheral blood. V gene TRBV5-1 combines with J gene TRBJ2-6; 7 nucleotides line up with TRBD2. The TCR was taken from a man younger than 30 with active or convalescent COVID-19. In DNA, the CDR3 is TGCGCCAGCAGCTTGCGAGGGGACTACTCTGGGGCCAACGTCCTGACTTTC. It translates to CASSLRGDYSGANVLTF.